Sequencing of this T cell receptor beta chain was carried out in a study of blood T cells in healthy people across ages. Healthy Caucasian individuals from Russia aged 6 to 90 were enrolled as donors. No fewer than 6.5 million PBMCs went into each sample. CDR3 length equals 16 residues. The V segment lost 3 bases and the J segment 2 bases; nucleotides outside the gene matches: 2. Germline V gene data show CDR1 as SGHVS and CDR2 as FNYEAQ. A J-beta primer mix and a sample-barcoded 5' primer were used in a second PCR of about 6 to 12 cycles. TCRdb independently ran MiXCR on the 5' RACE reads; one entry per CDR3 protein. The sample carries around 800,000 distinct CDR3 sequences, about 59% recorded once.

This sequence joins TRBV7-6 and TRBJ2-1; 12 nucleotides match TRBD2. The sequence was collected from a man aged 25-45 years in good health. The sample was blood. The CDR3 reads CASSFGLAGPYNEQFF. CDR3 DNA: TGTGCCAGCAGCTTCGGACTAGCGGGGCCCTACAATGAGCAGTTCTTC.